This entry is about one T cell receptor (beta chain). V shed 5 bases and J shed 9 bases, with 14 bases lying between them. This CDR3 has 13 residues. CDR1 is SGHVS, CDR2 FNYEAQ, per germline. The data were taken from a study of OX40 agonist ivuxolimab in advanced cancers. For the study at large: Ivuxolimab, an agonist antibody against OX40 (CD134), was given to patients. Of the patients, three showed partial responses, one with hepatocellular carcinoma and two with cutaneous melanoma. Patients in the trial were receiving intravenous ivuxolimab every 2 weeks, at doses of 0.01 to 10 mg/kg.

Libraries were prepared by immunoSEQ multiplex PCR; TCRdb keeps only in-frame clonotypes and omits some of them. This table has about 69,000 clones, approximately 90% appearing once. This clonotype originated in an adult with an advanced solid tumor such as melanoma, head and neck, liver or kidney cancer. The sample here was CD4+ or CD8+ T cells sorted from blood, taken in a trial of the OX40 agonist ivuxolimab. This chain uses TRBV7-6 with TRBJ2-1; TRBD2 might be the D (6 bases). The CDR3 bases are TGTGCCAGCAGCCCCGGGGGAAACGGTGAGCAGTTCTTC. This sequence encodes CASSPGGNGEQFF.